Presented here are 24 T cell receptor beta chains from one specimen sequenced in a study of T cell responses to AZD1222 COVID-19 vaccine. Sequencing used immunoSEQ multiplex PCR; TCRdb keeps in-frame clones, though not all of them. The data contain approximately 220,000 clones, 93% of them singletons. The material sequenced was peripheral blood, taken on day 0 of MenACWY control vaccination. These receptors all come from an adult in good health.

This chain connects TRBV12-3 or TRBV12-4 to TRBJ2-7; D not resolved. With 7 bases removed from V and 7 bases from J, the gap between germline ends came to 17 bases. The CDR3 covers 13 residues. The CDR3 DNA follows: TGTGCCAGCACCTTTAACGCGGCCGTGGAGCAGTACTTC. Amino acids: CASTFNAAVEQYF.

The J gene is TRBJ2-2, the V gene TRBV3-1 (or the pseudogene TRBV3-2); 7 nucleotides match TRBD1. After removal of 4 bases from V and 1 base from J, the junction contained 3 bases not matched to a gene. Germline-derived CDR1 and CDR2 are LGHDT and YNNKEL (reference sequence). The CDR3 consists of 15 residues. The CDR3 DNA reads as TGTGCCAGCAGCCGGCGGACAGGGAACACCGGGGAGCTGTTTTTT. Translated: CASSRRTGNTGELFF.

This rearrangement joins TRBV2 to TRBJ2-2; 7 bases agree with TRBD1. CDR3 length equals 16 residues. Germline CDR1 and CDR2: SNHLY and FYNNEI. Losses at the gene ends were 5 bases for V and 5 bases for J; bases not matched to a gene: 11. CDR3: CASSSGTVPQTGELFF. As DNA, the CDR3 is TGTGCCAGCAGTTCGGGGACAGTTCCTCAAACCGGGGAGCTGTTTTTT.

CDR3 nucleotide sequence: TGTGCCAGCAGTGTCACCGGGACAGGGGATGGCTACACCTTC. Amino acid sequence: CASSVTGTGDGYTF. The V and J genes are TRBV28 and TRBJ1-2; 10 positions match TRBD1. CDR1 is MDHEN, CDR2 SYDVKM, per germline. V trimming: 5 bases; J trimming: 6 bases; junction bases outside the gene matches: 6. The CDR3 loop spans 14 amino acids.

For this clone: One end of the junction fails to match germline, which may point to a read error. This chain links TRBV27 with TRBJ2-6, with D tentatively TRBD1 (5 bases). The germline V gene encodes CDR1 MNHEY and CDR2 SMNVEV (reference sequence). The CDR3 sequence is 17 residues long. In DNA form, the CDR3 reads TGTGCCAGCTGTTTTGGGGCCCCACTCTCTGGGGCCAACGTCCTGACTTTC. This sequence encodes CASCFGAPLSGANVLTF.

The count of this clone is one. This chain connects TRBV5-1 to TRBJ2-5; possible D gene TRBD2, 7 bases. This CDR3 spans 15 amino acids. CDR1 SGHRS and CDR2 YFSETQ come from the germline V gene. The germline V and J ends were trimmed by 1 base and 4 bases, with 14 bases remaining between them. This CDR3 reads CASSLTGRVGETQYF. DNA for the CDR3: TGCGCCAGCAGCTTGACAGGGAGGGTTGGAGAGACCCAGTACTTC.

This clone was found once. As DNA, the CDR3 is TGTGCCAGCAGCCCTGACCGGGACAGCAATCAGCCCCAGCATTTT. Encoded protein: CASSPDRDSNQPQHF. V is TRBV11-3 and J is TRBJ1-5; TRBD1 is a possible D gene (5 bases). The CDR3 consists of 15 residues. The V gene lost 5 bases and the J gene lost 1 base, with 12 bases spanning the gap. Germline V gene sequence: CDR1 SGHNT, CDR2 YENEEA.

V and J are TRBV6-6 and TRBJ2-2; weak D call: TRBD2 (5 bases). The CDR3 is 14 residues long. The V end was cut by 0 bases, the J end by 8 bases, with 10 bases between. CDR1 and CDR2 (germline): MNHNY, SVGAGI (reference sequence). The CDR3 nucleotides are TGTGCCAGCAGTTACTCGAGGGTCCTTGGGGAGCTGTTTTTT. Its protein is CASSYSRVLGELFF.

This chain joins TRBV6-5 and TRBJ2-7; D is undetermined. The CDR3 contains 12 residues. The V and J ends lost 7 bases and 0 bases respectively, with 7 bases between them. Per the germline V gene, CDR1 is MNHEY and CDR2 is SVGAGI. CDR3 nucleotide sequence: TGTGCCAGCAAGGACGGCTCCTACGAGCAGTACTTC. Translating it yields CASKDGSYEQYF.

V and J are TRBV27 and TRBJ2-7; D may be TRBD1 or TRBD2 (7 bases each). V was clipped by 3 bases and J by 2 bases, with 14 bases between them. The germline CDR1 and CDR2 sequences are MNHEY and SMNVEV (reference sequence). The CDR3 contains 15 residues. For the CDR3, the DNA is TGTGCCAGCAGTTTTTCCAGGGGGGGGCCCTACGAGCAGTACTTC. This sequence encodes CASSFSRGGPYEQYF.

The chain combines TRBV9 with TRBJ1-6, with D possibly matching TRBD1 (5 bases). CDR3 length: 14 amino acids. Trimming shortened V by 4 bases and J by 7 bases, and 12 bases separated the two germline ends. Germline lookup yields CDR1 SGDLS and CDR2 YYNGEE. The CDR3 loop reads CASSPGLLNSPLHF. CDR3 bases: TGTGCCAGCAGCCCGGGACTCCTCAATTCACCCCTCCACTTT.

As to this clone: An end of the junction does not agree with germline; a read error may underlie this. The chain employs TRBV7-7 and TRBJ2-7, with unresolved D. From germline, CDR1 is SSHAT and CDR2 FNYEAQ (reference sequence). The length of the CDR3 is 16 residues. Here the CDR3 reads CASSYRRPYPSHEQYF. DNA of the CDR3: TGTGCTAGCAGCTACCGCCGACCGTATCCCTCGCACGAGCAGTACTTC. The full variable domain, rest sourced from reference TRBV7-7 and TRBJ2-7, is GAGVSQSPRYKVTKRGQDVTLRCDPISSHATLYWYQQALGQGPEFLTYFNYEAQPDKSGLPSDRFSAERPEGSISTLTIQRTEQRDSAMYRCASSYRRPYPSHEQYFGPGTRLTVT.

The table lists this clone with a count of one. The chain links TRBV10-3 to TRBJ2-4; a weak D match, TRBD2 (5 bases). The CDR3 covers 14 residues. Germline V CDR1 and CDR2: ENHRY, SYGVKD. V lost 3 bases, J lost 1 base, and 7 bases lay in between. CDR3: CAISESGAKNIQYF. The CDR3 nucleotides are TGTGCCATCAGTGAATCGGGGGCCAAAAACATTCAGTACTTC.

This sequence joins TRBV4-2 and TRBJ2-7; possibly TRBD1 for D (6 bases). Trimming left V 0 bases short and J 2 bases short, with 11 bases between. The CDR3 totals 15 residues. Germline V lookup: CDR1 LGHNA, CDR2 YNFKEQ. CDR3 DNA: TGTGCCAGCAGCCAAGAAGGGCACAGGGCCTACGAGCAGTACTTC. Translated: CASSQEGHRAYEQYF.

The V and J genes are TRBV6-5 and TRBJ1-2; 7 bases fit TRBD1. V dropped 7 bases and J dropped 6; count of bases not matched to a gene: 8. From germline, CDR1 is MNHEY and CDR2 SVGAGI. The CDR3 is 13 residues long. CDR3 bases: TGTGCCAGCATCGGGGGAGGGGGCCATGGCTACACCTTC. It translates to CASIGGGGHGYTF.

The CDR3: CASSSVASDEQYF. The CDR3, as DNA: TGCGCCAGCAGCTCGGTTGCCAGCGACGAGCAGTACTTC. The gene calls are TRBV4-3 and TRBJ2-7; D remains ambiguous. Germline CDR1 is LGHNA and CDR2 is YSLEER. V lost 5 bases and J lost 5, with 13 bases in between. The CDR3 loop spans 13 amino acids.

The rearrangement links TRBV11-2 to TRBJ1-2; TRBD1 aligns across 9 bases. This CDR3 is built from 18 residues. Per germline, CDR1 SGHAT and CDR2 FQNNGV. With V trimmed by 4 bases and J by 4 bases, 16 bases remained unmatched. The CDR3 DNA sequence: TGTGCCAGCAGCTCCATCCCGGGACAGGGAGGGGGACTCTATGGCTACACCTTC. Amino acids: CASSSIPGQGGGLYGYTF. The variable domain in full, completed from reference TRBV11-2 and TRBJ1-2, reads EAGVAQSPRYKIIEKRQSVAFWCNPISGHATLYWYQQILGQGPKLLIQFQNNGVVDDSQLPKDRFSAERLKGVDSTLKIQPAKLEDSAVYLCASSSIPGQGGGLYGYTFGSGTRLTVV.

The chain links TRBV27 to TRBJ1-5, with D possibly TRBD1 on 6 matching bases. Germline V gene sequence: CDR1 MNHEY, CDR2 SMNVEV (reference sequence). V lost 0 bases to trimming and J lost 4 bases, with 10 bases between them. The length of the CDR3 is 15 residues. CDR3 coding DNA: TGTGCCAGCAGTTTATCGGGGGGGCAGAATCAGCCCCAGCATTTT. Its translation is CASSLSGGQNQPQHF.

The rearrangement links TRBV21-1 to TRBJ1-1. TRBV21-1 is a pseudogene segment. The CDR3 has 21 amino acids. CDR3: CASTRQTRGLLLRGRGTEAFF. The CDR3 DNA is TGTGCCAGCACCAGACAAACCCGGGGCCTTCTTCTTCGGGGGAGGGGCACTGAAGCTTTCTTT.

V usage is TRBV3-1 (or the pseudogene TRBV3-2) and J usage is TRBJ2-2; tentative D call: TRBD1 (6 bases). Trimming took off 7 bases at V and 0 bases at J, with 9 bases between the two ends. The CDR3 consists of 14 residues. Germline V gives CDR1 LGHDT, CDR2 YNNKEL (reference sequence). The CDR3 coding sequence is TGTGCCAGCAAAAGGACAGCGAACACCGGGGAGCTGTTTTTT. Amino acids: CASKRTANTGELFF.

The chain is built from TRBV10-3 and TRBJ1-2, with D possibly TRBD1 on 6 matching bases. Germline values: CDR1 ENHRY, CDR2 SYGVKD. The CDR3 has 17 residues. Trimming took 6 bases from V and 5 from J, leaving 25 bases between them. This CDR3 is CAIRTTKTGKSVYGYTF. In nucleotides, the CDR3 is TGTGCCATCAGAACGACAAAAACAGGGAAAAGCGTATATGGCTACACCTTC.

This rearrangement joins TRBV3-1 (or the pseudogene TRBV3-2) to TRBJ2-7, with D unresolved. CDR1 LGHDT and CDR2 YNNKEL come from the germline V gene (reference sequence). The CDR3 totals 13 residues. Deletions cut 0 bases from V and 7 bases from J, with 10 bases between. The CDR3: CASSQDRRMEQYF. The DNA of the CDR3 is TGTGCCAGCAGCCAAGATCGGCGGATGGAGCAGTACTTC.

The chain carries TRBV14 and TRBJ1-2; the D is unclear. Germline V CDR1 and CDR2: SGHDN, FVKESK. V lost 1 base, J lost 7 bases, and 10 bases lay in between. This CDR3 is built from 13 residues. The CDR3 coding sequence is TGTGCCAGCAGCCAAGTGACTACCCGTGGCTACACCTTC. This encodes CASSQVTTRGYTF.

V usage is TRBV5-1 and J usage is TRBJ1-1, with a possible D match to TRBD1 (5 bases). V gave up 3 bases and J gave up 6 bases, with 15 bases separating them. Germline loops: CDR1 SGHRS, CDR2 YFSETQ. This CDR3 has 14 amino acids. The CDR3 reads CASSWGPSGPEAFF. The CDR3 nucleotides read TGCGCCAGCAGCTGGGGCCCATCCGGGCCTGAAGCTTTCTTT.